These 13 T cell receptor beta chains originate from one sample sequenced in a study of a mutant IDH1 vaccine in newly diagnosed glioma. Some clones are missing from TCRdb's copy, which holds only in-frame ones; the method was immunoSEQ multiplex PCR. The profile covers around 30,000 clones, with roughly 89% appearing a single time and about 12% taken by the ten largest. The sample's time point: week 47, end of study. The content of each vaccine dose was 300 ug of mutant IDH1 20-mer peptide, and topical imiquimod accompanied it. These receptors lack a known antigen. The sample consisted of PBMCs, taken from a glioma patient whose treatment included an IDH1 peptide vaccine. These receptors originate from a woman aged 25 to 39 with glioma.

The V gene is TRBV6-1, the J gene TRBJ2-3, with 7 positions matching TRBD2. There are 14 residues in the CDR3. The germline V gene encodes CDR1 MNHNS and CDR2 SASEGT. Trimming at V came to 6 bases and at J to 2 bases, leaving 5 bases not matched to a gene. The CDR3 coding sequence is TGTGCCAGCAGGATCGGGGGGATCACAGATACGCAGTATTTT. Translated: CASRIGGITDTQYF.

The chain recombines TRBV6-1 with TRBJ1-2; possible D gene TRBD1, 6 bases. Trimming shortened V by 2 bases and J by 8 bases, and 12 bases separated the two germline ends. CDR1 MNHNS and CDR2 SASEGT come from the germline V gene. This CDR3 region has 13 residues. For the CDR3, the DNA is TGTGCCAGCAGTGAACGGGGGACATTCGGCTACACCTTC. Amino acid sequence: CASSERGTFGYTF.

CDR3 protein: CASSQDYGTGELFF. As DNA, the CDR3 is TGCGCCAGCAGCCAAGATTATGGCACCGGGGAGCTGTTTTTT. The V call is TRBV4-3, the J call TRBJ2-2; D gene unclear. The CDR3 runs to 14 residues. CDR1 is LGHNA and CDR2 is YSLEER in the germline V gene. Trimming stripped 0 bases from V and 4 bases from J, with 6 bases between.

This chain uses TRBV7-9 with TRBJ1-2; D is unclear. The germline CDR1 and CDR2 sequences are SEHNR and FQNEAQ (reference sequence). This CDR3 contains 11 residues. The CDR3 nucleotides are TGTGTCTACGGATTTAACTATGGCTACACCTTC. This sequence encodes CVYGFNYGYTF.

This clone was counted once. V and J are TRBV14 and TRBJ2-5; D call uncertain. The germline CDR1 and CDR2 sequences are SGHDN and FVKESK. The ends were cut back, 4 bases at V and 4 bases at J, with 7 bases in the middle. The CDR3 runs 12 residues. DNA of the CDR3: TGTGCCAGCAGCCGCTATCCAGAGACCCAGTACTTC. Translation: CASSRYPETQYF.

This clone has only a few counts. This rearrangement joins TRBV2 to TRBJ1-1; 12 positions agree with TRBD1. CDR1 is SNHLY, CDR2 FYNNEI, per germline. V lost 8 bases to trimming and J lost 3 bases; unmatched junction nucleotides: 7. The CDR3 covers 15 residues. CDR3: CASEGQGAMDTEAFF. The CDR3 coding sequence is TGTGCCAGCGAGGGACAGGGGGCGATGGACACTGAAGCTTTCTTT.

The V call is TRBV9, the J call TRBJ2-3; TRBD2 agrees at 10 bases. Looked up from germline, CDR1 is SGDLS and CDR2 is YYNGEE. J gave up 0 bases and V 3 bases, and 4 bases lay outside the gene matches. The CDR3 is 16 residues long. The CDR3 sequence: CASSERAGGSTDTQYF. The DNA for the CDR3 is TGTGCCAGCAGCGAGAGAGCGGGGGGGAGCACAGATACGCAGTATTTT.

This clone is a singleton in its sample. This chain links TRBV5-1 with TRBJ2-3; 9 bases align to TRBD2. V gave up 6 bases and J gave up 2 bases; unmatched junction bases: 10. The CDR3 is 16 amino acids. Looked up from germline, CDR1 is SGHRS and CDR2 is YFSETQ. CDR3 DNA sequence: TGCGCCAGCACTCCCGGTGGCGGGGGGGCCACAGATACGCAGTATTTT. This encodes CASTPGGGGATDTQYF.

The J gene is TRBJ2-4, the V gene TRBV7-2; 8 bases map to TRBD2. The CDR3 is 17 residues long. V gave up 7 bases and J gave up 0 bases; unmatched junction bases: 11. Per germline, CDR1 SGHTA and CDR2 FQGNSA. DNA for the CDR3: TGTGCCAGCACCCGGGGTAGCGGGGTTGTAGCCAAAAACATTCAGTACTTC. It codes for CASTRGSGVVAKNIQYF.

This sequence joins TRBV4-1 and TRBJ2-7; D is unclear. The CDR3 contains 13 residues. Germline-derived CDR1 and CDR2 are MGHRA and YSYEKL. V was cut by 1 base and J by 6 bases, with 10 bases left in between. CDR3 DNA: TGCGCCAGCAGCCAAGGTTCCCCTCGCGAGCAGTACTTC. This encodes CASSQGSPREQYF.

The rearrangement joins TRBV27 to TRBJ2-7; D remains unclear. The V gene's germline CDR1 is MNHEY and CDR2 SMNVEV (reference sequence). Trimming left V 5 bases short and J 6 bases short, with 14 bases between. The CDR3 runs 13 residues. This CDR3 reads CASSMGPLGEQYF. DNA of the CDR3: TGTGCCAGCAGTATGGGCCCACTGGGCGAGCAGTACTTC.

The J gene is TRBJ1-3, the V gene TRBV5-1; no firm D call. The germline CDR1 and CDR2 sequences are SGHRS and YFSETQ. This CDR3 region has 14 residues. The V end was cut by 4 bases, the J end by 0 bases, with 8 bases between. CDR3 region: CASSAALSGNTIYF. The CDR3 DNA is TGCGCCAGCAGCGCCGCACTCTCTGGAAACACCATATATTTT. Combining the CDR3 with reference TRBV5-1 and TRBJ1-3 gives the whole variable domain KAGVTQTPRYLIKTRGQQVTLSCSPISGHRSVSWYQQTPGQGLQFLFEYFSETQRNKGNFPGRFSGRQFSNSRSEMNVSTLELGDSALYLCASSAALSGNTIYFGEGSWLTVV.

The J gene is TRBJ1-2, the V gene TRBV7-2, with D possibly being TRBD1 (5 bases). Germline V gene data show CDR1 as SGHTA and CDR2 as FQGNSA. The CDR3 is 17 amino acids. V was trimmed by 4 bases and J by 0 bases, leaving 18 bases between them. The CDR3 nucleotides read TGTGCCAGCAGCTCAGTGGGACCTATAACCGCTAACTATGGCTACACCTTC. Encoded protein: CASSSVGPITANYGYTF.